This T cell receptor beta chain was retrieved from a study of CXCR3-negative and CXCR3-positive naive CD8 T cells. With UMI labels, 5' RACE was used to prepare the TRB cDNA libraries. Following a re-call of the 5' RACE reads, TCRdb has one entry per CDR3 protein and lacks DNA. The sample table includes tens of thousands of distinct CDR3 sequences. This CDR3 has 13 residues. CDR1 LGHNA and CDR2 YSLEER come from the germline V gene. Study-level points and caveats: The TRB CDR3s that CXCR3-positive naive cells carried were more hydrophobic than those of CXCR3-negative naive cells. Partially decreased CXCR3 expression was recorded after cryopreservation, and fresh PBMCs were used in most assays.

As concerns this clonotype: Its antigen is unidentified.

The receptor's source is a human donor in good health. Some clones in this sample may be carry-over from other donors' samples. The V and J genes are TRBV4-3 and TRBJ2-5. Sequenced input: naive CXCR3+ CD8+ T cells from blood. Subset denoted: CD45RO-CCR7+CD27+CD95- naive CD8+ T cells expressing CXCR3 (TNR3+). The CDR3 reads CASSQGVQETQYF.